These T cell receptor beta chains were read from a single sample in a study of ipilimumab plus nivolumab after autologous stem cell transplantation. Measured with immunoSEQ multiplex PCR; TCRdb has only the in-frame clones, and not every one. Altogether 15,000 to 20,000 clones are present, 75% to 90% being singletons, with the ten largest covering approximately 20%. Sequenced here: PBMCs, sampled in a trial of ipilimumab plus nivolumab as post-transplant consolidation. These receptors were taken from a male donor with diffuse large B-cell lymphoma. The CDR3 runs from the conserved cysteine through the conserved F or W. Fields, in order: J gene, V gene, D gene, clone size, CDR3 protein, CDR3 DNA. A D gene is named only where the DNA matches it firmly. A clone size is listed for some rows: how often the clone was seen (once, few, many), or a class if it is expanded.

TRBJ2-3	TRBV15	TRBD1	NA	CATSNGQGGTRF	TGTGCCACCAGCAACGGACAGGGGGGGACTCGGTTT
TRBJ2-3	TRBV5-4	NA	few	CASGQWEDTQYF	TGTGCCAGCGGCCAATGGGAAGATACGCAGTATTTT
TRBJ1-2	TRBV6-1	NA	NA	CASDSSNYGYTF	TGTGCCAGCGACAGTTCTAACTATGGCTACACCTTC
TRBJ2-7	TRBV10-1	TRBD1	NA	CASSEYGQGYEQYF	TGCGCCAGCAGTGAGTACGGACAGGGGTACGAGCAGTACTTC
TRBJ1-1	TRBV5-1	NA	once	CASSFITPGDTEAFF	TGCGCCAGCAGCTTTATAACGCCTGGAGACACTGAAGCTTTCTTT
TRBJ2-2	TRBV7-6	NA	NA	CASSQNQGGATGELFF	TGTGCCAGCAGCCAAAACCAAGGCGGAGCCACCGGGGAGCTGTTTTTT
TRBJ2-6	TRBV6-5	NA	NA	CASRHTDSGANVLTF	TGTGCCAGCAGACACACAGACTCTGGGGCCAACGTCCTGACTTTC
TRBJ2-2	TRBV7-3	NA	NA	CASSPRRTGELFF	TGTGCCAGCAGCCCTCGGCGCACCGGGGAGCTGTTTTTT
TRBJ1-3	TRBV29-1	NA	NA	CSVVWGNTIYF	TGCAGCGTTGTGTGGGGAAACACCATATATTTT
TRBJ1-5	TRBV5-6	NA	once	CASSWRGGGNQPQHF	TGTGCCAGCAGCTGGAGGGGGGGCGGCAATCAGCCCCAGCATTTT
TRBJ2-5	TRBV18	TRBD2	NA	CASSPASGVQETQYF	TGTGCCAGCTCACCCGCTAGCGGGGTTCAAGAGACCCAGTACTTC
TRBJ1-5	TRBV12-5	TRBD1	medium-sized	CASGLVRTGGQPQHF	TGTGCTAGTGGTTTGGTACGAACAGGGGGCCAGCCCCAGCATTTT
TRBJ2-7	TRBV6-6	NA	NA	CASRPRVVATYEQYF	TGTGCCAGCAGACCCCGCGTGGTAGCTACCTACGAGCAGTACTTC
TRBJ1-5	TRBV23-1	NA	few	CASSPIHRDNQPQHF	TGCGCCAGCAGTCCCATACACAGGGACAATCAGCCCCAGCATTTT
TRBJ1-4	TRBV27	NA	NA	CASSRQGRLFF	TGTGCCAGCAGCCGTCAGGGACGGCTGTTTTTT
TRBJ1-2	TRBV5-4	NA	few	CASSLGVAGPYGYTF	TGTGCCAGCAGCTTGGGGGTGGCGGGGCCATATGGCTACACCTTC
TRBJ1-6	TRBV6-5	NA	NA	CASSYSWQEPTLHF	TGTGCCAGCAGTTACTCGTGGCAGGAGCCAACCCTCCACTTT
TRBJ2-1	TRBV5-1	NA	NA	CASSFGQSYNEQFF	TGCGCCAGCAGCTTTGGACAAAGTTACAATGAGCAGTTCTTC
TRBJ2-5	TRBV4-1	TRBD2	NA	CASSQVGGGFQETQYF	TGCGCCAGCAGCCAAGTCGGGGGGGGCTTCCAAGAGACCCAGTACTTC
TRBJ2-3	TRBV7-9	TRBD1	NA	CASSRLAGGGTDTQYF	TGTGCCAGCAGCCGACTGGCAGGGGGTGGCACAGATACGCAGTATTTT
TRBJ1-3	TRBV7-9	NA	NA	CASSLDSGPTIYF	TGTGCCAGCAGCTTGGATTCCGGACCCACCATATATTTT
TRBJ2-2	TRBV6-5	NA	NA	CASSFYGELFF	TGTGCCAGCAGTTTTTACGGGGAGCTGTTTTTT
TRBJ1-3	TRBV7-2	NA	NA	CASSLGRHSGNTIYF	TGTGCCAGCAGCTTAGGTCGTCACTCTGGAAACACCATATATTTT
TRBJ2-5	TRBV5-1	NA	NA	CASSPQGGSETQYF	TGCGCCAGCAGCCCACAGGGGGGGAGTGAGACCCAGTACTTC
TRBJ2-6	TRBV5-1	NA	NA	CASSLDFSGANVLTF	TGCGCCAGCAGCTTGGACTTCTCTGGGGCCAACGTCCTGACTTTC
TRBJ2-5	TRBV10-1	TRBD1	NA	CASSEPGTGGLETQYF	TGCGCCAGCAGTGAGCCCGGGACAGGGGGCTTGGAGACCCAGTACTTC
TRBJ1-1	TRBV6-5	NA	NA	CVSSYSSRGQAEAFF	TGTGTCAGCAGTTACTCGTCCCGGGGCCAGGCTGAAGCTTTCTTT
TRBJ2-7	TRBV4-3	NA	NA	CASSRRLSSYEQYF	TGCGCCAGCAGCCGGCGACTGAGCTCCTACGAGCAGTACTTC
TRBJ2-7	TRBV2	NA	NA	CASKEGETYEQYF	TGTGCCAGCAAGGAGGGGGAGACCTACGAGCAGTACTTC
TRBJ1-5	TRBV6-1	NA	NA	CASSEGVTNQPQHF	TGTGCCAGCAGTGAAGGGGTTACTAATCAGCCCCAGCATTTT
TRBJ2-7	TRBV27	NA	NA	CASSSRTGYEQYF	TGTGCCAGCAGTTCCCGGACGGGCTACGAGCAGTACTTC
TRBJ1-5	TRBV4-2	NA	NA	CASSPQGVSNQPQHF	TGTGCCAGCAGCCCACAGGGTGTAAGCAATCAGCCCCAGCATTTT
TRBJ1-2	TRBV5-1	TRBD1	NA	CASSPGDRVMYGYTF	TGCGCCAGCAGCCCCGGAGACAGGGTGATGTATGGCTACACCTTC
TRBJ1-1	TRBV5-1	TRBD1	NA	CASSLTGAEAFF	TGCGCCAGCAGCTTGACAGGGGCTGAAGCTTTCTTT
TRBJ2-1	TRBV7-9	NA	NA	CASSLQGGIYNEQFF	TGTGCCAGCAGCTTACAGGGGGGCATCTACAATGAGCAGTTCTTC
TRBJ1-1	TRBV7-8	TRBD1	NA	CASSLVEQGVTEAFF	TGTGCCAGCAGCTTAGTGGAACAGGGGGTCACTGAAGCTTTCTTT
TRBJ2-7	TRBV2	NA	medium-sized	CASSEGAVIYEQYF	TGTGCCAGCAGTGAGGGTGCGGTAATTTACGAGCAGTACTTC
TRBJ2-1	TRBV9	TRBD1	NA	CASSVGGKGTGGWNEQFF	TGTGCCAGCAGCGTAGGAGGAAAGGGGACAGGGGGCTGGAATGAGCAGTTCTTC
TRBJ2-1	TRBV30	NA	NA	CACKGFQGDPYNEQFF	TGTGCCTGTAAGGGGTTTCAAGGCGATCCCTACAATGAGCAGTTCTTC
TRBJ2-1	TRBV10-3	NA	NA	CAISEYYNEQFF	TGTGCCATCAGTGAGTACTACAATGAGCAGTTCTTC
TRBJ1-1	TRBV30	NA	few	CAWSIKMNTEAFF	TGTGCCTGGAGTATCAAGATGAACACTGAAGCTTTCTTT
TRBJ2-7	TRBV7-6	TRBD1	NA	CASSLGGTARYEQYF	TGTGCCAGCAGCTTAGGAGGGACAGCTAGATACGAGCAGTACTTC
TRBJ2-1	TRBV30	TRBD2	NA	CAWRRGGAYNEQFF	TGTGCCTGGAGACGGGGGGGCGCCTACAATGAGCAGTTCTTC
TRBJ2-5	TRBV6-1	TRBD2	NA	CASSPTSGRQETQYF	TGTGCCAGCAGTCCTACTAGCGGGAGACAAGAGACCCAGTACTTC
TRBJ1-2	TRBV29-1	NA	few	CSAATGSNYGYTF	TGCAGCGCCGCAACCGGGTCGAACTATGGCTACACCTTC
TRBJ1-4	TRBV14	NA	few	CASSRQVNEKLFF	TGTGCCAGCAGCCGGCAGGTTAATGAAAAACTGTTTTTT
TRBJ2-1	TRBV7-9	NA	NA	CASSNGGFDEQFF	TGTGCCAGCAGCAATGGGGGCTTCGATGAGCAGTTCTTC
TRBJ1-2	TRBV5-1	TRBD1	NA	CASRDTQGNYGYTF	TGCGCCAGCAGAGATACACAGGGGAACTATGGCTACACCTTC
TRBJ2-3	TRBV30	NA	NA	CAWASGPDGVDTQYF	TGTGCCTGGGCGTCCGGGCCGGATGGCGTGGATACGCAGTATTTT
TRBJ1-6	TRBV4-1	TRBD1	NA	CASNDRGPYNSPLHF	TGCGCCAGCAACGACAGGGGGCCCTATAATTCACCCCTCCACTTT
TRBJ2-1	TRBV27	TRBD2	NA	CASRDLMTGTSRNEQFF	TGTGCCAGCAGGGACTTGATGACCGGGACTAGCAGGAATGAGCAGTTCTTC
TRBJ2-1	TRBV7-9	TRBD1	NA	CASSLFPGQTGGKYNEQFF	TGTGCCAGCAGCTTATTCCCCGGACAAACAGGGGGCAAATACAATGAGCAGTTCTTC
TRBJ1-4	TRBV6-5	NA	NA	CASSYSPWNEKLFF	TGTGCCAGCAGTTACTCCCCGTGGAATGAAAAACTGTTTTTT
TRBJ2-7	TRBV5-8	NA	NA	CASSSAEGTYEQYF	TGTGCCAGCAGCTCGGCGGAAGGGACCTACGAGCAGTACTTC
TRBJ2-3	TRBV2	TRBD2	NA	CASSEWEGLAGGPGDPDTQYF	TGTGCCAGCAGTGAATGGGAGGGACTAGCGGGAGGGCCCGGTGACCCAGATACGCAGTATTTT
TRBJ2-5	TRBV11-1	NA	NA	CASSLRWEASRETQYF	TGTGCCAGCAGCCTACGATGGGAGGCTAGCAGGGAGACCCAGTACTTC
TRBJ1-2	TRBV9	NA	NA	CASSREGIGGYTF	TGTGCCAGCAGCCGTGAGGGTATTGGCGGCTACACCTTC
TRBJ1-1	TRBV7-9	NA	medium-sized	CASSSTGLNTEAFF	TGTGCCAGCAGCTCCACAGGGTTGAACACTGAAGCTTTCTTT
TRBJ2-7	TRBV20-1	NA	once	CSAINTYEQYF	TGCAGTGCTATCAATACCTACGAGCAGTACTTC
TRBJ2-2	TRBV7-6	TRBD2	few	CASSLVRTSGGTGELFF	TGTGCCAGCAGCTTAGTTAGGACTAGCGGGGGAACCGGGGAGCTGTTTTTT